This T cell receptor beta chain emerged from a study of CD8+CD57+ T cells in acquired aplastic anemia. Selection for sequencing was limited to patients who had shown CD8+CD57+ cell expansion by flow cytometry. Patients were therapy-naive when their blood was sampled. Looked up from germline, CDR1 is MGHDK and CDR2 is SYGVNS. Trimming at V came to 10 bases and at J to 8 bases, leaving 8 bases not matched to a gene. The CDR3 is 12 amino acids. The study profiled TCR beta VDJ and CDR3 using genomic DNA as template. Using its own MiXCR run on the reads, TCRdb lists one record per CDR3 protein. Among under 200,000 distinct CDR3 sequences, 60% to 80% were seen once, and the ten largest hold 40% to 60%. Concerning this clonotype: Its antigen is as yet unknown.

Overall study findings and caveats: A significant difference in CD8+ Simpson's diversity between patients and controls was not found.

Sequenced sample: sorted CD4+, CD8+, or CD8+CD57+ T cells (not recorded which) from PBMCs. This TCR was sampled from a human donor with aplastic anemia. This sequence joins TRBV25-1 and TRBJ1-2, with TRBD1 matching 9 bases. The CDR3 DNA reads as TGTGCCAAACCGACAGGGGGTTACGGCTACACCTTC. The encoded protein is CAKPTGGYGYTF.